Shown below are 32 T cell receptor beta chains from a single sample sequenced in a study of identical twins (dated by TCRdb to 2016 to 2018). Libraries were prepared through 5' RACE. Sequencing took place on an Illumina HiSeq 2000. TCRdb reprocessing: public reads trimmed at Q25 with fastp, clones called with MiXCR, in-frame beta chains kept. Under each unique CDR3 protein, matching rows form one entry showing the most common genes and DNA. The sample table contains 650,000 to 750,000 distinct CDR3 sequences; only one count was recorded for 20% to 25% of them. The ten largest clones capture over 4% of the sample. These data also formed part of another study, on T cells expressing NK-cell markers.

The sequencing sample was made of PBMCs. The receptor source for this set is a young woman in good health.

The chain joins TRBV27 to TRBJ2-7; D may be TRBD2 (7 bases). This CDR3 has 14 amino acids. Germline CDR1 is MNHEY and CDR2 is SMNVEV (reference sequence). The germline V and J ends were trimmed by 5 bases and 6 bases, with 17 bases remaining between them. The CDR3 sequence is CASSRGAGAGEQYF. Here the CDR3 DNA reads TGTGCCAGCAGTCGAGGGGCGGGGGCTGGCGAGCAGTACTTC.

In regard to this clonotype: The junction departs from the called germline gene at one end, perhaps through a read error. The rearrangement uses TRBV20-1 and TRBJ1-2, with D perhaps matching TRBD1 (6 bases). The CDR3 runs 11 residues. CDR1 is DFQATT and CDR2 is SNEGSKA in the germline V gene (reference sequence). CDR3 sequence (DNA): TGCAGTGTGGTACAGGGCCTTGGCCACACCTTC. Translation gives CSVVQGLGHTF.

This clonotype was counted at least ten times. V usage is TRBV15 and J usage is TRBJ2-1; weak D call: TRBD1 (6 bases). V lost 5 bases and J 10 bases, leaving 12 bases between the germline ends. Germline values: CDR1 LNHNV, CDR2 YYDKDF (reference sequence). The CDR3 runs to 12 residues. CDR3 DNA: TGTGCCACCAGCGTAACAGGGAGCGAGCAGTTCTTC. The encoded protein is CATSVTGSEQFF.

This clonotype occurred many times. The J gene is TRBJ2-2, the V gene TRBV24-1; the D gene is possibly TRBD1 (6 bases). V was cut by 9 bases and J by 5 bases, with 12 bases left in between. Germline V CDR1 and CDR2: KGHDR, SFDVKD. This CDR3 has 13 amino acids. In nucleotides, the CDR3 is TGTGCCACCCTGACAGGCGAGACCGGGGAGCTGTTTTTT. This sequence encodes CATLTGETGELFF.

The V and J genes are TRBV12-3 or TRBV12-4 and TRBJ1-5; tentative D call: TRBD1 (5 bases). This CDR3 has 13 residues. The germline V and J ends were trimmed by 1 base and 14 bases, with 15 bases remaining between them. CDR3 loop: CASSLDRDPIEHF. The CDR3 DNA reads TGTGCCAGCAGTTTAGACCGGGACCCGATAGAGCATTTT.

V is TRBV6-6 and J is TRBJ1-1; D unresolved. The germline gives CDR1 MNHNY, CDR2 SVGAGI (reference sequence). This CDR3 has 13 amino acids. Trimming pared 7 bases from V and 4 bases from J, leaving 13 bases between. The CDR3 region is CASTNLALTEAFF. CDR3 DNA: TGTGCCAGCACCAACCTTGCTCTCACTGAAGCTTTCTTT.

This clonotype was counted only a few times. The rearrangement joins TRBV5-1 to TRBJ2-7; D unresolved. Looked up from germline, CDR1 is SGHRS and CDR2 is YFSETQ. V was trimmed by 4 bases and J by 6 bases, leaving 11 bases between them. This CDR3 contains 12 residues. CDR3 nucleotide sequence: TGCGCCAGCAGCAGTGTTGGGATCGAGCAGTACTTC. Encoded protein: CASSSVGIEQYF.

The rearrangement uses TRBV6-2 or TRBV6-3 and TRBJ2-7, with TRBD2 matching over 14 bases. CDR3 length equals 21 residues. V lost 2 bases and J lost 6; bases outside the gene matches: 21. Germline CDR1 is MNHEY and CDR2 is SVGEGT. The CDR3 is CASSYGAPGTSGSGPLSEQYF. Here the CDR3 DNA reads TGTGCCAGCAGTTACGGGGCGCCCGGGACTAGCGGGAGTGGGCCCCTCTCCGAGCAGTACTTC.

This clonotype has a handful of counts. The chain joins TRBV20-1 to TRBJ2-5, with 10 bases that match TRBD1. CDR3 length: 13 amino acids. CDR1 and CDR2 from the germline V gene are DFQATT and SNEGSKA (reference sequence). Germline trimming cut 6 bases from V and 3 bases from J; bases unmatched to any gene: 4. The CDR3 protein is CSAGQGVEETQYF. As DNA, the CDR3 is TGCAGTGCCGGACAGGGGGTAGAAGAGACCCAGTACTTC.

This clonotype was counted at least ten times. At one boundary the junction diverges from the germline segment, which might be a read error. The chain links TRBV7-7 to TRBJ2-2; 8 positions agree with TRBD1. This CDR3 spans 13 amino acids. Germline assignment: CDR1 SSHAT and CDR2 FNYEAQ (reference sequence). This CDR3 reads CASSPQGAGELFF. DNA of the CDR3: TGTGCTAGCAGCCCACAGGGGGCCGGGGAGCTGTTTTTT.

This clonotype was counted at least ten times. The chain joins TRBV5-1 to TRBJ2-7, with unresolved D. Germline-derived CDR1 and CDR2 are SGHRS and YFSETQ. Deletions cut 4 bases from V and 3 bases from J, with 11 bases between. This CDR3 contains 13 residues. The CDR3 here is CASSPEAGYEQYF. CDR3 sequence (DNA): TGCGCCAGCAGCCCAGAGGCTGGCTACGAGCAGTACTTC. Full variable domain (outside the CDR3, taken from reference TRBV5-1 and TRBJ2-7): KAGVTQTPRYLIKTRGQQVTLSCSPISGHRSVSWYQQTPGQGLQFLFEYFSETQRNKGNFPGRFSGRQFSNSRSEMNVSTLELGDSALYLCASSPEAGYEQYFGPGTRLTVT.

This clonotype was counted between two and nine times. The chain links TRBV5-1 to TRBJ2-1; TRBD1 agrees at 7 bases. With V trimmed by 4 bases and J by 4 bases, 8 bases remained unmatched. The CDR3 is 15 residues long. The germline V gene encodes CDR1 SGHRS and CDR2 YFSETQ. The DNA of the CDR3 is TGCGCCAGCAGCGCCCAGACAGGGAATTACAATGAGCAGTTCTTC. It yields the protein CASSAQTGNYNEQFF.

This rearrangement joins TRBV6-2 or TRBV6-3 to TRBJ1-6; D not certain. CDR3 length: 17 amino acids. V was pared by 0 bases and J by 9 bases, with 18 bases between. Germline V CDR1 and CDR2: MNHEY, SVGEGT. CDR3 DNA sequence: TGTGCCAGCAGTTACTCTTCGACGCTTGGGTCCGGTTCACCCCTCCACTTT. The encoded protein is CASSYSSTLGSGSPLHF.

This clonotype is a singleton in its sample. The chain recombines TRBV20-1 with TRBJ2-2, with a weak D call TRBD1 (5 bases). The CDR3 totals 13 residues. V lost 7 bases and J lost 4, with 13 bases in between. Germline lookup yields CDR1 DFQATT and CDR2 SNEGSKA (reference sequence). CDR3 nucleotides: TGCAGTGTTTTAGGGGCCTCCACCGGGGAGCTGTTTTTT. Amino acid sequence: CSVLGASTGELFF.

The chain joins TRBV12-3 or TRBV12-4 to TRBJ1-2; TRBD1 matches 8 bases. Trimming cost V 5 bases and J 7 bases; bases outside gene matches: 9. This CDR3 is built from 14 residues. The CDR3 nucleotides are TGTGCCAGCAGTGTTTTAGGGACAGGTCGTGGCTACACCTTC. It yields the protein CASSVLGTGRGYTF.

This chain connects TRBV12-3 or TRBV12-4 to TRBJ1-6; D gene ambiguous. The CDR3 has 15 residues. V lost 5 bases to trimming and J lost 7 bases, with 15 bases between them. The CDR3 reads CASSHRTRLNSPLHF. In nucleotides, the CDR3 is TGTGCCAGCAGTCACAGAACCCGGCTGAATTCACCCCTCCACTTT.

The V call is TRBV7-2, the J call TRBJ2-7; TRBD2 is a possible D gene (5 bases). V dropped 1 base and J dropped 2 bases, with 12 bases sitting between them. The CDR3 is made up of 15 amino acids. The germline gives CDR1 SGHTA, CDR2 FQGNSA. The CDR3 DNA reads TGTGCCAGCAGCTTAGAAGCGGCACCAGCCTACGAGCAGTACTTC. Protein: CASSLEAAPAYEQYF.

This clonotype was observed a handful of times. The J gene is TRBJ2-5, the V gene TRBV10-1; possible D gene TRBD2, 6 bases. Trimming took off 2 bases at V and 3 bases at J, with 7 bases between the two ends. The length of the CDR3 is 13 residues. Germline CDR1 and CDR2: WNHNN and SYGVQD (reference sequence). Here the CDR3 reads CASSEPGEETQYF. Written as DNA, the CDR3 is TGCGCCAGCAGTGAGCCGGGGGAAGAGACCCAGTACTTC.

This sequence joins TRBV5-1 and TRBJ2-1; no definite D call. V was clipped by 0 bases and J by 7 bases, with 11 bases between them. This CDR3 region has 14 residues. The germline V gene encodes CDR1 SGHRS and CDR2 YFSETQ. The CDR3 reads CASSLEPSPNEQFF. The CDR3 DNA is TGCGCCAGCAGCTTGGAGCCCTCCCCGAATGAGCAGTTCTTC.

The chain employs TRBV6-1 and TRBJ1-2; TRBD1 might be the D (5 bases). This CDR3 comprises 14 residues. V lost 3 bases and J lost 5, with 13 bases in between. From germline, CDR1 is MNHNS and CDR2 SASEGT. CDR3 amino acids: CASSDTGRMYGYTF. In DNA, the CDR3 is TGTGCCAGCAGTGATACAGGACGTATGTATGGCTACACCTTC.

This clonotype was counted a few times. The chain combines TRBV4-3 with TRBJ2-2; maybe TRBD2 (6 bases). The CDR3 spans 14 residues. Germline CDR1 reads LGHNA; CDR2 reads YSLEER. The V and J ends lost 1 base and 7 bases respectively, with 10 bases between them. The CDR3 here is CASSQVRAGGELFF. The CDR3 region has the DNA TGCGCCAGCAGCCAAGTTAGAGCGGGCGGGGAGCTGTTTTTT.

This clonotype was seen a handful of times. This chain's CDR3 is CASSPIIGQGTWGTGELFF. The CDR3 DNA sequence: TGTGCCAGCTCACCTATCATCGGACAGGGAACGTGGGGCACCGGGGAGCTGTTTTTT. The chain carries TRBV18 and TRBJ2-2, with 8 bases identical to TRBD1. Trimming at V came to 3 bases and at J to 4 bases, leaving 16 bases not matched to a gene. The V gene's germline CDR1 is KGHSH and CDR2 LQKENI. The CDR3 has 19 residues.

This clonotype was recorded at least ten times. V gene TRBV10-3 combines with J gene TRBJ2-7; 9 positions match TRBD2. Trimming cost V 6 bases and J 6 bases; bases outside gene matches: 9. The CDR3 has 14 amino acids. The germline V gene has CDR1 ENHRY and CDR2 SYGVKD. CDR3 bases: TGTGCCATCAGGGTAGCGGGGGCCTTCGGCGAGCAGTACTTC. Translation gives CAIRVAGAFGEQYF.

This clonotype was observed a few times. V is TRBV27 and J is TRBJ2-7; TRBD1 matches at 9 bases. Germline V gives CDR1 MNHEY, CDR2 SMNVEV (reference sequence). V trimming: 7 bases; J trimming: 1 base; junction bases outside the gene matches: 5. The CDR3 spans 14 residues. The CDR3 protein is CASTLTGGSYEQYF. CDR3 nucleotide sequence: TGTGCCAGCACCCTGACAGGGGGGTCCTACGAGCAGTACTTC.

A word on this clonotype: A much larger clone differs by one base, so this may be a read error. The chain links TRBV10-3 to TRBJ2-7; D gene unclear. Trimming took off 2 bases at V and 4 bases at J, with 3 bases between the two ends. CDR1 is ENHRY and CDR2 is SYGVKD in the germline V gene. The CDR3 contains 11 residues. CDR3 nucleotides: TGTGCCATCAGTGAGATGTACGAGCAGTACTTC. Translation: CAISEMYEQYF.

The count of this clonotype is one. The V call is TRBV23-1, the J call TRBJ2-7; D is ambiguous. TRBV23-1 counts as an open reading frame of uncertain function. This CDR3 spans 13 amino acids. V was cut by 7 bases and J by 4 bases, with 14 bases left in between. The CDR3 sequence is CASIHPATYEQYF. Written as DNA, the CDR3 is TGCGCCAGCATACACCCGGCCACATACGAGCAGTACTTC.

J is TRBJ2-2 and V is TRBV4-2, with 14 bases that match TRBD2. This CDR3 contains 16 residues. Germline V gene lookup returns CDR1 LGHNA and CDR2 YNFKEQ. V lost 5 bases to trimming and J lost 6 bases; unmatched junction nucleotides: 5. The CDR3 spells CASSVTSGGAAGELFF. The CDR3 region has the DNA TGTGCCAGCAGCGTGACTAGCGGGGGGGCGGCCGGGGAGCTGTTTTTT.

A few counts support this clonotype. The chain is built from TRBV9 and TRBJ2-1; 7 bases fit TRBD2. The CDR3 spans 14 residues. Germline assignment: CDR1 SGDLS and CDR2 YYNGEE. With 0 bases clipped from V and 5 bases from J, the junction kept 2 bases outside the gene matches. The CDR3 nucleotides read TGTGCCAGCAGCGTAGCGGCGGGGGACAATGAGCAGTTCTTC. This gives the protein CASSVAAGDNEQFF.

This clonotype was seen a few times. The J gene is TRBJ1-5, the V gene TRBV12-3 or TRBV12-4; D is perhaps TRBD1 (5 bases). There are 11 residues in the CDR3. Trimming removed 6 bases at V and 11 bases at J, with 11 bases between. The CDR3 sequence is CASSWGVAQHF. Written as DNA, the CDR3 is TGTGCCAGCAGCTGGGGGGTGGCCCAGCATTTT.

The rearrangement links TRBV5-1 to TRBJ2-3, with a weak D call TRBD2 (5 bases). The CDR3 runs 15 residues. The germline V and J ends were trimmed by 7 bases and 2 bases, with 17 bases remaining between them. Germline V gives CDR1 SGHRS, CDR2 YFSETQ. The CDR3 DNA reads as TGCGCCAGCGGGAATAGCGACTACCTCACAGATACGCAGTATTTT. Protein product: CASGNSDYLTDTQYF.

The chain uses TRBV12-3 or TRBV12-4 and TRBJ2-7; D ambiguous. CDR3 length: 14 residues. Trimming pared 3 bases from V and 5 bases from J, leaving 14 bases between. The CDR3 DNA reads TGTGCCAGCAGTTTGCGTAGGGTAGGCGACGAGCAGTACTTC. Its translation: CASSLRRVGDEQYF.

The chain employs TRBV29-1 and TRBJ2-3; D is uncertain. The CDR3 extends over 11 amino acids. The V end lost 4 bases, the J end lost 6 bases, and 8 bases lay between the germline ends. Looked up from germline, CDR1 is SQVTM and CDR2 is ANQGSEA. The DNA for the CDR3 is TGCAGCGTTGTAATGCCCGATACGCAGTATTTT. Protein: CSVVMPDTQYF.